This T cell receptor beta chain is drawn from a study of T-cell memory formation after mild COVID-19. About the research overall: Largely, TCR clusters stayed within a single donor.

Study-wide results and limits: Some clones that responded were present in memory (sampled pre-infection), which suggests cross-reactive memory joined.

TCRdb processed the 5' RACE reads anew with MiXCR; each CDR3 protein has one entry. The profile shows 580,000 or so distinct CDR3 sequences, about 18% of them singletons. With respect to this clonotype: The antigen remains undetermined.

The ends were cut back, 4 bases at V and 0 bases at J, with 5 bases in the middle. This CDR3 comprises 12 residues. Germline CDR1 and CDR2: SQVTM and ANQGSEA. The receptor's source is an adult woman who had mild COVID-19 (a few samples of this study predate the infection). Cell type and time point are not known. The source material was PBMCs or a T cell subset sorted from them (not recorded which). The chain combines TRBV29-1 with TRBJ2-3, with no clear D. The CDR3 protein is CSVARSTDTQYF. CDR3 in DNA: TGCAGCGTTGCCAGAAGCACAGATACGCAGTATTTT.